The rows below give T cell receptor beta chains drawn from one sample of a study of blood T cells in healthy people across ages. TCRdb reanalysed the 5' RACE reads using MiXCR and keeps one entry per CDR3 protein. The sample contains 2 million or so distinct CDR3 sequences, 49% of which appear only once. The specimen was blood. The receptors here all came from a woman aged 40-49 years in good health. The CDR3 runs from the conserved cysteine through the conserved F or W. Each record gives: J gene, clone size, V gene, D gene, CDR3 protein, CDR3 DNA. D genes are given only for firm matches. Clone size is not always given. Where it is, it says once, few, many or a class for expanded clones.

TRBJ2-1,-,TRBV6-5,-,CASSDGTFANEQFF,TGTGCCAGCAGTGATGGGACGTTCGCAAATGAGCAGTTCTTC
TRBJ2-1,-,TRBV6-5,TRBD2,CAGSYSTSPSYNEQFF,TGTGCCGGCAGTTACTCGACTAGCCCCTCCTACAATGAGCAGTTCTTC
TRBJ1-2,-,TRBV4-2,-,CASSQDLRTVPNYGYTF,TGTGCCAGCAGCCAAGATCTTCGGACAGTGCCGAACTATGGCTACACCTTC
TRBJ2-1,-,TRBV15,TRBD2,CATSRGTSGNYNEQFF,TGTGCCACCAGCAGAGGGACTAGCGGGAACTACAATGAGCAGTTCTTC
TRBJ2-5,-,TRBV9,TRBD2,CASSSWTSGGVFYNEQYF,TGTGCCAGCAGTTCCTGGACTAGCGGGGGAGTGTTCTACAATGAGCAGTACTTC
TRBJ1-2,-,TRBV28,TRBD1,CASSSPLETGGTMGYGYTF,TGTGCCAGCAGTTCCCCACTAGAGACAGGGGGCACTATGGGCTATGGCTACACCTTC
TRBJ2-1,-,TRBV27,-,CASSAHLISRGNEQFF,TGTGCCAGCAGTGCACACTTAATATCGCGAGGAAATGAGCAGTTCTTC
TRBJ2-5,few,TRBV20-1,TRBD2,CSASDFTSGQETQYF,TGCAGTGCTAGCGACTTCACTAGCGGGCAAGAGACCCAGTACTTC
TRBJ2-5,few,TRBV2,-,CASIPDRQETQYF,TGTGCCAGCATTCCGGACAGACAAGAGACCCAGTACTTC
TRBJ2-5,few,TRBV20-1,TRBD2,CSAKTSRLYQETQYF,TGCAGTGCTAAGACTAGCCGGTTGTACCAAGAGACCCAGTACTTC
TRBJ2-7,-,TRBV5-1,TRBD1,CASSLTGDPNYEQYF,TGCGCCAGCAGCTTGACAGGGGACCCTAACTACGAGCAGTACTTC
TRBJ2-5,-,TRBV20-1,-,CSGLRRGETQYF,TGCAGTGGTCTCAGGAGGGGAGAGACCCAGTACTTC
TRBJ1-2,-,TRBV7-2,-,CASSFNTGSYGYTF,TGTGCCAGCAGCTTTAATACAGGGTCCTATGGCTACACCTTC
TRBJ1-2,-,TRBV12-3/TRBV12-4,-,CASSLTGSRGYTF,TGTGCCAGCAGCCTAACAGGGTCTCGAGGCTACACCTTC
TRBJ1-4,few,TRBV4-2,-,CASSQATGQTNEKLFF,TGTGCCAGCAGCCAAGCTACGGGACAAACTAATGAAAAACTGTTTTTT
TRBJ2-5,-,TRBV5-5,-,CASRSVGGGEETQYF,TGTGCCAGCAGGTCGGTGGGCGGGGGCGAAGAGACCCAGTACTTC
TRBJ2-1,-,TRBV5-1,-,CASSLGAGPYLNEQFF,TGCGCCAGCAGCTTGGGTGCGGGCCCCTACTTAAATGAGCAGTTCTTC
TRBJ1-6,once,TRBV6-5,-,CASSYAVRSSYNSPLHF,TGTGCCAGCAGTTATGCGGTTCGAAGCTCCTATAATTCACCCCTCCACTTT
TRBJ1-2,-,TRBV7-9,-,CASSLEQDYGYTF,TGTGCCAGCAGCTTAGAACAGGACTATGGCTACACCTTC
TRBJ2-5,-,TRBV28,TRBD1,CASSLGNFGTGVSRETQYF,TGTGCCAGCAGTTTGGGGAATTTCGGGACAGGGGTCTCAAGAGAGACCCAGTACTTC
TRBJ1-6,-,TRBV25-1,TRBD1,CASSWDRDDSPLHF,TGTGCCAGCAGTTGGGACAGGGACGATTCACCCCTCCACTTT
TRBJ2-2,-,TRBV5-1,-,CASSLYFGGAANTGELFF,TGCGCCAGCAGCTTGTATTTTGGCGGGGCCGCGAACACCGGGGAGCTGTTTTTT
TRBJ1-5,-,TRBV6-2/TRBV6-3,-,CASSQLGAGGNQPQHF,TGTGCCAGCAGTCAACTAGGGGCAGGGGGCAATCAGCCCCAGCATTTT
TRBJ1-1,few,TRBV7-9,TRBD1,CASSTAGTGGKAFF,TGTGCCAGCAGCACCGCCGGGACAGGGGGCAAAGCTTTCTTT
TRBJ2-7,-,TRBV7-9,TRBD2,CASSLPEGASGGLFYNEQYF,TGTGCCAGCAGCTTACCGGAGGGAGCTAGCGGGGGGTTATTCTACAATGAGCAGTACTTC
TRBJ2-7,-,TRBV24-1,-,CATSDGTSTYNEQYF,TGTGCCACCAGTGATGGGACCTCAACCTACAATGAGCAGTACTTC
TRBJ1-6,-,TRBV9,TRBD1,CASSASGTGGAPLHF,TGTGCCAGCAGCGCATCCGGGACAGGGGGCGCACCCCTCCACTTT
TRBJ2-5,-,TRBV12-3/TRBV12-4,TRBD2,CASSRVGLALQETQYF,TGTGCCAGCAGTAGAGTGGGACTAGCTTTACAAGAGACCCAGTACTTC
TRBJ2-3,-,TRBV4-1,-,CASSQERGGDKETQYF,TGCGCCAGCAGCCAAGAGCGCGGAGGGGACAAAGAGACGCAGTATTTT
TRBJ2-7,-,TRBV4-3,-,CASSQELAFDVSYEQYF,TGCGCCAGCAGCCAAGAACTGGCCTTCGATGTCTCCTACGAGCAGTACTTC
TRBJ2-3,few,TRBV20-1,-,CSARVASTDTQYF,TGCAGTGCTAGAGTAGCTAGCACAGATACGCAGTATTTT
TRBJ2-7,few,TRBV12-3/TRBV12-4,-,CASRDGNEQYF,TGTGCCAGCAGGGACGGGAACGAGCAGTACTTC
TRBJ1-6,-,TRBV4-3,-,CASSQARTANSPLHF,TGCGCCAGCAGCCAAGCTAGGACAGCTAATTCACCCCTCCACTTT
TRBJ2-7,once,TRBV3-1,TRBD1,CASSREGQTYEQYF,TGTGCCAGCAGCCGCGAGGGACAGACCTACGAGCAGTACTTC
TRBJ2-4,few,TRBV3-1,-,CASSQNRNIQYF,TGTGCCAGCAGCCAAAACAGAAACATTCAGTACTTC
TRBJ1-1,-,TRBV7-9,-,CASSAGTPGRTEAFF,TGTGCCAGCAGCGCTGGGACCCCCGGGAGGACTGAAGCTTTCTTT
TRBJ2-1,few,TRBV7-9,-,CASSLSRTGNEQFF,TGTGCCAGCAGTTTGTCCCGTACCGGGAATGAGCAGTTCTTC
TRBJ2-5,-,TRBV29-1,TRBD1,CSVESSDRGFQETQYF,TGCAGCGTTGAAAGTAGTGACAGGGGATTCCAAGAGACCCAGTACTTC
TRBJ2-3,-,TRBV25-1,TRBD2,CASSEKLLAGGFTPDTQYF,TGTGCCAGCAGTGAAAAACTACTAGCGGGGGGGTTTACCCCAGATACGCAGTATTTT
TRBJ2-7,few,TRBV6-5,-,CASSRTPKTSSYEQYF,TGTGCCAGCAGCCGGACACCTAAAACAAGCTCCTACGAGCAGTACTTC
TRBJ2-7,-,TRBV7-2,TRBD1,CASSSSGGRTEQYF,TGTGCCAGCAGCTCCTCAGGGGGTCGCACCGAGCAGTACTTC
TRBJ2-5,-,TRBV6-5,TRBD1,CASSHTGAGETQYF,TGTGCCAGCAGCCATACAGGGGCCGGGGAGACCCAGTACTTC
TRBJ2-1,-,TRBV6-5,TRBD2,CASRPSGGASAEQFF,TGTGCCAGCAGACCTAGCGGGGGGGCCTCAGCTGAGCAGTTCTTC
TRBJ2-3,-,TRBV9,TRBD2,CASSVAQRGDTDTQYF,TGTGCCAGCAGCGTTGCCCAGCGGGGGGACACAGATACGCAGTATTTT
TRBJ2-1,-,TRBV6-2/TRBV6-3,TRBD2,CASSYSARAGNYNEQFF,TGTGCCAGCAGTTACTCCGCTCGAGCGGGGAACTACAATGAGCAGTTCTTC
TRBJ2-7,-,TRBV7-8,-,CASSRPGVSHEQYF,TGTGCCAGCAGCCGACCGGGAGTCTCCCACGAGCAGTACTTC
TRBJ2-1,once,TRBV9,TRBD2,CASRRAGGGNEQFF,TGTGCCTCCCGGAGGGCGGGGGGGGGCAATGAGCAGTTCTTC
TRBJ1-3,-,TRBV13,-,CASRLNPGNTIYF,TGTGCCAGCAGGCTCAATCCTGGAAACACCATATATTTT
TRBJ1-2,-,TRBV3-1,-,CASSREVSGDYGYTF,TGTGCCAGCAGCCGAGAAGTGTCAGGGGACTATGGCTACACCTTC
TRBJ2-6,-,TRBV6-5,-,CASSFTQPPGSSGANVLTF,TGTGCCAGCAGTTTTACACAGCCCCCAGGTAGTTCTGGGGCCAACGTCCTGACTTTC
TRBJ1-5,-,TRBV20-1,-,CSARGGGGGNQPQHF,TGCAGTGCTAGAGGCGGGGGCGGGGGCAATCAGCCCCAGCATTTT
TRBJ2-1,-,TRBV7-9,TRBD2,CASSFPQRGGTYNEQFF,TGTGCCAGCAGCTTTCCCCAGCGGGGGGGCACCTACAATGAGCAGTTCTTC
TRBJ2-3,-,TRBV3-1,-,CASSQGGPIATQYF,TGTGCCAGCAGCCAAGGGGGCCCGATAGCGACGCAGTATTTT
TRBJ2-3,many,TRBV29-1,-,CSVLFSDTQYF,TGCAGCGTTCTGTTCTCAGATACGCAGTATTTT